The 15 T cell receptor beta chains below were found in one sample sequenced in a study of blood T cell repertoires in COVID-19. Data came from immunoSEQ multiplex PCR; TCRdb stores just in-frame clones and leaves some out. Among 75,000 to 90,000 clones listed, roughly 80% were seen once. Sequencing was done on a sample of peripheral blood. The receptor source for this set is a middle-aged woman with active or convalescent COVID-19.

The rearrangement uses TRBV18 and TRBJ1-5; D ambiguous. The ends were cut back, 0 bases at V and 2 bases at J, with 8 bases in the middle. Germline CDR1 and CDR2: KGHSH and LQKENI. This CDR3 region has 15 residues. CDR3 region: CASSPPSGGNQPQHF. CDR3 nucleotide sequence: TGTGCCAGCTCACCACCGTCTGGAGGCAATCAGCCCCAGCATTTT.

The chain links TRBV7-9 to TRBJ2-5; D is perhaps TRBD2 (5 bases). The CDR3 loop spans 14 amino acids. The V and J ends lost 1 base and 5 bases respectively, with 11 bases between them. Germline CDR1 reads SEHNR; CDR2 reads FQNEAQ (reference sequence). The CDR3, as DNA: TGTGCCAGCAGCTTAGGCGAGGCGGGCGAGACCCAGTACTTC. Its translation is CASSLGEAGETQYF.

This clone was counted a few times. The rearrangement links TRBV29-1 to TRBJ1-3; 7 nucleotides match TRBD1. The J segment lost 8 bases and the V segment lost 7 bases, leaving 14 bases of the junction unmatched. The germline gives CDR1 SQVTM, CDR2 ANQGSEA. There are 14 residues in the CDR3. DNA for the CDR3: TGCAGCGCCCAGGCAGGGACAGTGGCGGACACCATATATTTT. Translating it yields CSAQAGTVADTIYF.

This sequence joins TRBV7-2 and TRBJ2-3, with TRBD2 matching over 10 bases. The CDR3 has 15 residues. Germline-derived CDR1 and CDR2 are SGHTA and FQGNSA. J lost 0 bases, V lost 5 bases, and 2 bases had no gene match. CDR3 coding DNA: TGTGCCAGCAGCGTTAGCGGGGGGAGCACAGATACGCAGTATTTT. It translates to CASSVSGGSTDTQYF.

This chain connects TRBV28 to TRBJ2-5; D is uncertain. V shed 4 bases and J shed 5 bases, with 11 bases lying between them. The germline V gene has CDR1 MDHEN and CDR2 SYDVKM. The CDR3 spans 13 residues. The CDR3 reads CASSSRMVETQYF. The CDR3 bases are TGTGCCAGCAGTTCTAGGATGGTGGAGACCCAGTACTTC.

This chain links TRBV7-2 with TRBJ2-3; no definite D call. V was pared by 1 base and J by 6 bases, with 8 bases between. Germline CDR1 and CDR2: SGHTA and FQGNSA. There are 13 residues in the CDR3. CDR3 nucleotide sequence: TGTGCCAGCAGCTTAGAGAGACACGATACGCAGTATTTT. Its protein product is CASSLERHDTQYF.

Only one count was recorded for this clone. The chain combines TRBV3-1 (or the pseudogene TRBV3-2) with TRBJ2-7; TRBD2 matches at 7 bases. The length of the CDR3 is 18 residues. Losses at the gene ends were 0 bases for V and 5 bases for J; bases not matched to a gene: 16. Germline assignment: CDR1 LGHDT and CDR2 YNNKEL (reference sequence). The CDR3 reads CASSQEKLIWGGPHEQYF. The DNA for the CDR3 is TGTGCCAGCAGCCAAGAAAAACTGATATGGGGGGGTCCCCACGAGCAGTACTTC.

The CDR3 protein is CASSLGQGVINEKLFF. The CDR3 DNA reads as TGTGCCAGCAGCTTGGGACAGGGGGTCATTAATGAAAAACTGTTTTTT. The chain joins TRBV11-3 to TRBJ1-4, with 11 bases identical to TRBD1. The germline CDR1 and CDR2 sequences are SGHNT and YENEEA. Trimming at V came to 3 bases and at J to 4 bases, leaving 4 bases not matched to a gene. The CDR3 totals 16 residues.

This clone was picked up many times. The chain uses TRBV24-1 and TRBJ2-2, with 7 bases that match TRBD2. V was pared by 1 base and J by 3 bases, with 10 bases of the junction left unmatched. CDR3 length: 18 amino acids. Germline CDR1 KGHDR, CDR2 SFDVKD. CDR3 bases: TGTGCCACCAGTGATTTAGGGGCCGGGGGGATGTACACCGGGGAGCTGTTTTTT. It encodes CATSDLGAGGMYTGELFF.

The rearrangement links TRBV18 to TRBJ1-2, with 7 bases fitting TRBD1. CDR1 and CDR2 (germline): KGHSH, LQKENI. With 6 bases clipped from V and 3 bases from J, the junction kept 4 bases outside the gene matches. The CDR3 is made up of 13 amino acids. CDR3 nucleotide sequence: TGTGCCAGCTCCCCCGGGACAGACTATGGCTACACCTTC. It yields the protein CASSPGTDYGYTF.

The gene calls are TRBV28 and TRBJ1-5, with D tentatively TRBD1 (5 bases). The V and J ends lost 5 bases and 3 bases respectively, with 17 bases between them. The CDR3 has 16 residues. CDR1 MDHEN and CDR2 SYDVKM come from the germline V gene. Here the CDR3 reads CASSLIRAPHNQPQHF. The CDR3 region has the DNA TGTGCCAGCAGTCTTATCAGGGCACCCCACAATCAGCCCCAGCATTTT.

This clone was seen only a few times. The sample carries other DNA sequences with the same CDR3. V gene TRBV18 combines with J gene TRBJ2-7; 11 bases agree with TRBD1. Trimming cost V 2 bases and J 0 bases; bases outside gene matches: 0. This CDR3 has 15 amino acids. Germline V CDR1 and CDR2: KGHSH, LQKENI. CDR3 residues: CASSPGTGGSYEQYF. The DNA of the CDR3 is TGTGCCAGCTCACCAGGGACAGGGGGCTCCTACGAGCAGTACTTC.

The chain has TRBV7-8 and TRBJ2-7; the match to TRBD1 covers 8 bases. V trimming: 5 bases; J trimming: 5 bases; junction bases outside the gene matches: 11. The germline V gene has CDR1 SGHVS and CDR2 FQNEAQ. The CDR3 has 15 residues. The CDR3 DNA is TGTGCCAGCAGCCTATCCCGGACAGGGTACCACGAGCAGTACTTC. Amino acid sequence: CASSLSRTGYHEQYF. Looking up the rest from reference TRBV7-8 and TRBJ2-7 gives the full variable domain: GAGVSQSPRYKVAKRGQDVALRCDPISGHVSLFWYQQALGQGPEFLTYFQNEAQLDKSGLPSDRFFAERPEGSVSTLKIQRTQQEDSAVYLCASSLSRTGYHEQYFGPGTRLTVT.

This sequence joins TRBV12-5 and TRBJ1-5; 8 bases agree with TRBD1. V shed 6 bases, J shed 7 bases, and the junction held 5 bases outside the gene matches. Germline assignment: CDR1 LGHNT and CDR2 FRNRAP. The CDR3 contains 13 residues. DNA of the CDR3: TGTGCTAGTGGGCCCGACAGGGGACAGCCCCAGCATTTT. Its protein product is CASGPDRGQPQHF.

By sample fraction, this clone is medium-sized (0.01 to 0.1%). V gene TRBV9 combines with J gene TRBJ2-7; a weak D match, TRBD2 (5 bases). V lost 5 bases, J lost 0 bases, and 9 bases lay in between. This CDR3 has 13 residues. The germline gives CDR1 SGDLS, CDR2 YYNGEE. The CDR3 here is CASSRGYSYEQYF. DNA for the CDR3: TGTGCCAGCAGTCGGGGTTACTCCTACGAGCAGTACTTC.